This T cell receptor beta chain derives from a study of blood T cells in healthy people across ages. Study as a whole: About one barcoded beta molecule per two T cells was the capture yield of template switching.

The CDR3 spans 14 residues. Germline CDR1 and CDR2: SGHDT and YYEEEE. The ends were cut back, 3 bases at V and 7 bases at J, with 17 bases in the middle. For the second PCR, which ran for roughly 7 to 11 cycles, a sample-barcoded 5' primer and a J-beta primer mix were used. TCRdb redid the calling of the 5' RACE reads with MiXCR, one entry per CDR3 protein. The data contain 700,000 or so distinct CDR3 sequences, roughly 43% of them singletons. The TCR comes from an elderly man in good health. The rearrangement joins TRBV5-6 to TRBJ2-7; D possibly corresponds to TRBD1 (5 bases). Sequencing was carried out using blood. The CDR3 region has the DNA TGTGCCAGCAGCTCCAGACAGCTTCTGGCTGAGCAGTACTTC. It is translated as CASSSRQLLAEQYF.